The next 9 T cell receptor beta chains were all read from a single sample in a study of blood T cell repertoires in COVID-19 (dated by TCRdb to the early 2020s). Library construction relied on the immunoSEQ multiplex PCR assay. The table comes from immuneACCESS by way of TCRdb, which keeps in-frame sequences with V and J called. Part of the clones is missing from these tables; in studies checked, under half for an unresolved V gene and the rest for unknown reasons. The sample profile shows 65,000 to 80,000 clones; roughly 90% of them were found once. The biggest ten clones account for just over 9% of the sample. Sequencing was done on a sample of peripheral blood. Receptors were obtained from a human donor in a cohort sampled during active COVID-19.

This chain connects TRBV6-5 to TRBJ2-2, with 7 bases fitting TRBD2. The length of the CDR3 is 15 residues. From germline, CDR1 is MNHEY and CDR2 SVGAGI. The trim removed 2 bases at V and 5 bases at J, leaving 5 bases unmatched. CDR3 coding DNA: TGTGCCAGCAGTTACGTCGGGAGGAAAACCGGGGAGCTGTTTTTT. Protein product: CASSYVGRKTGELFF.

The CDR3: CASSQVHRSLSYEQYF. CDR3 sequence (DNA): TGCGCCAGCAGCCAAGTCCATCGGTCCCTCTCCTACGAGCAGTACTTC. The chain uses TRBV4-3 and TRBJ2-7; D gene ambiguous. The CDR3 contains 16 residues. Germline V lookup: CDR1 LGHNA, CDR2 YSLEER. The V end lost 1 base, the J end lost 0 bases, and 13 bases lay between the germline ends.

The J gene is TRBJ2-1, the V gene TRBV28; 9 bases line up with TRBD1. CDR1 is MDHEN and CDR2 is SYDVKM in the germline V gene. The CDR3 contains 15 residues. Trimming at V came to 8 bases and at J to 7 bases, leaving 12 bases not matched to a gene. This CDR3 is CASYKGDRVRNEQFF. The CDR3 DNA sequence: TGTGCCAGCTACAAGGGGGACAGGGTAAGAAATGAGCAGTTCTTC.

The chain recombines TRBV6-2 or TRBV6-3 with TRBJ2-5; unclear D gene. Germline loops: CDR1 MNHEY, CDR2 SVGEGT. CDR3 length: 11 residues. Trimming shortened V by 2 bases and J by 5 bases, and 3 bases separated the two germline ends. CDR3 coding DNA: TGTGCCAGCAGTTACGCGGAGACCCAGTACTTC. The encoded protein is CASSYAETQYF.

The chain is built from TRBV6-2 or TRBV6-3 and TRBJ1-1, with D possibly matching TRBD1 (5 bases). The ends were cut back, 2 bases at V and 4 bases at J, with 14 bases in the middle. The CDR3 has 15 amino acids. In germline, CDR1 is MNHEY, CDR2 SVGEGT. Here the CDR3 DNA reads TGTGCCAGCAGTTACAGGAAGGGGTCGGTCACTGAAGCTTTCTTT. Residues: CASSYRKGSVTEAFF.

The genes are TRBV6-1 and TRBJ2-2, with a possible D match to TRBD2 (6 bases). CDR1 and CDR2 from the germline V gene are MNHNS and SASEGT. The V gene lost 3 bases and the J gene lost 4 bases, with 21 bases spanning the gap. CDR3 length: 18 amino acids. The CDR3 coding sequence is TGTGCCAGCAGTGACCAATTACCGGGACGGAGGGGCACCGGGGAGCTGTTTTTT. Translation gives CASSDQLPGRRGTGELFF.

Here the CDR3 DNA reads TGTGCCAGAAGCAGGGACCGACAAACTCCTAGCGGGGGCTCCTACAATGAGCAGTTCTTC. It encodes CARSRDRQTPSGGSYNEQFF. The chain links TRBV5-3 to TRBJ2-1; 10 bases are a match to TRBD2. TRBV5-3 is an ORF, and what it does is uncertain. Trimming cost V 4 bases and J 0 bases; bases outside gene matches: 16. The CDR3 has 20 amino acids.

CDR3 DNA: TGTGCCACCAGCAGAGGGCGGGGGCCCCAGCATTTT. It yields the protein CATSRGRGPQHF. The chain is built from TRBV15 and TRBJ1-5; D unresolved. V dropped 1 base and J dropped 9 bases, with 7 bases sitting between them. Germline V gives CDR1 LNHNV, CDR2 YYDKDF (reference sequence). The CDR3 covers 12 residues.

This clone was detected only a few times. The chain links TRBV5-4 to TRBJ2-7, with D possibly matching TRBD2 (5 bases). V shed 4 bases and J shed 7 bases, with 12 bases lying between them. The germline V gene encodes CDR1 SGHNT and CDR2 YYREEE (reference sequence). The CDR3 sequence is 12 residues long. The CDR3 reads CASSTGLGEQYF. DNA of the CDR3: TGTGCCAGCAGCACCGGACTGGGGGAGCAGTACTTC.